The 8 T cell receptor beta chains presented below share a single source sample, sequenced in a study of shared clonotypes between healthy human individuals. Assay used: immunoSEQ multiplex PCR; TCRdb lists only in-frame clones, some missing. The sample includes some 1,600,000 clones, 95% to 99% of them seen just once. The specimen sequenced was naive CD4+ T cells sorted from blood. Subset noted: CD45RA+ positively selected. The receptor set was obtained from a man aged 30 to 39 in good health.

This CDR3 reads CASSLVLGGVSYEQYF. CDR3 in DNA: TGTGCCAGCAGCTTAGTATTAGGGGGGGTCTCCTACGAGCAGTACTTC. The V gene is TRBV7-8, the J gene TRBJ2-7, with D maybe TRBD2 (7 bases). Per the germline V gene, CDR1 is SGHVS and CDR2 is FQNEAQ. Trimming shortened V by 1 base and J by 0 bases, and 13 bases separated the two germline ends. The CDR3 sequence is 16 residues long.

The chain's CDR3 is CAISESGQENEKLFF. CDR3 nucleotide sequence: TGTGCCATCAGTGAGTCAGGGCAGGAGAATGAAAAACTGTTTTTT. The chain links TRBV10-3 to TRBJ1-4; D is unresolved. The CDR3 has 15 residues. Germline CDR1 reads ENHRY; CDR2 reads SYGVKD. V shed 0 bases and J shed 5 bases, with 10 bases lying between them.

The chain is built from TRBV29-1 and TRBJ1-1; tentative D call: TRBD1 (5 bases). Looked up from germline, CDR1 is SQVTM and CDR2 is ANQGSEA. V lost 3 bases and J lost 3, with 20 bases in between. The length of the CDR3 is 16 residues. In DNA, the CDR3 is TGCAGCGTTGACGTTGGGAGGGGCTTCCTATACACTGAAGCTTTCTTT. As protein: CSVDVGRGFLYTEAFF.

This rearrangement joins TRBV10-2 to TRBJ2-5; D perhaps matches TRBD2 (5 bases). CDR1 is WSHSY, CDR2 SAAADI, per germline. The CDR3 extends over 14 amino acids. The V and J ends lost 5 bases and 0 bases respectively, with 10 bases between them. Written as DNA, the CDR3 is TGCGCCAGCAGTAGCCTAGCCAACCAAGAGACCCAGTACTTC. Protein product: CASSSLANQETQYF.

V and J are TRBV5-1 and TRBJ2-5; D unresolved. Germline V lookup: CDR1 SGHRS, CDR2 YFSETQ. The CDR3 totals 13 residues. Trimming pared 2 bases from V and 2 bases from J, leaving 7 bases between. The CDR3 here is CASSFTVQETQYF. The CDR3 bases are TGCGCCAGCAGCTTTACAGTGCAAGAGACCCAGTACTTC.

This chain joins TRBV15 and TRBJ2-7, with 11 bases that match TRBD1. CDR3 length: 20 amino acids. The V gene's germline CDR1 is LNHNV and CDR2 YYDKDF (reference sequence). With 0 bases clipped from V and 4 bases from J, the junction kept 17 bases outside the gene matches. CDR3: CATSRDLSGSWGQGVYEQYF. As DNA, the CDR3 is TGTGCCACCAGCAGAGATTTATCAGGATCATGGGGACAGGGGGTTTACGAGCAGTACTTC.

The chain carries TRBV28 and TRBJ2-1; the match to TRBD1 covers 9 bases. Germline values: CDR1 MDHEN, CDR2 SYDVKM. The V and J ends lost 7 bases and 8 bases, in that order; junction bases with no gene match: 6. This CDR3 spans 13 amino acids. The CDR3 DNA is TGTGCCAGCACCTTGGACAGGGGATATGAGCAGTTCTTC. Amino acid sequence: CASTLDRGYEQFF.

The chain employs TRBV18 and TRBJ2-7; 8 nucleotides align to TRBD1. This CDR3 has 13 amino acids. In germline, CDR1 is KGHSH, CDR2 LQKENI. Losses at the gene ends were 4 bases for V and 2 bases for J; bases not matched to a gene: 1. CDR3 region: CASSQDRAYEQYF. The CDR3 DNA reads as TGTGCCAGCTCACAGGACAGGGCCTACGAGCAGTACTTC.